This T cell receptor (beta chain) was captured in a study of blood T cell repertoires in COVID-19. Some clones are missing from TCRdb's copy, which holds only in-frame ones; the method was immunoSEQ multiplex PCR. The repertoire holds 100,000 to 120,000 clones, about 85% seen once, with roughly 4.9% in the top ten. The V gene lost 1 base and the J gene lost 8 bases, with 22 bases spanning the gap. This CDR3 region has 18 residues. Germline loops: CDR1 SGHRS, CDR2 YFSETQ. The sample taken for sequencing was peripheral blood. J is TRBJ1-6 and V is TRBV5-1; D possibly corresponds to TRBD1 (5 bases). The source of this sequence is a human donor in a cohort sampled during active COVID-19. The DNA of the CDR3 is TGCGCCAGCAGCTTGACCCCCGTTAGCGGGACCGGCTATTCACCCCTCCACTTT. This translates into CASSLTPVSGTGYSPLHF.